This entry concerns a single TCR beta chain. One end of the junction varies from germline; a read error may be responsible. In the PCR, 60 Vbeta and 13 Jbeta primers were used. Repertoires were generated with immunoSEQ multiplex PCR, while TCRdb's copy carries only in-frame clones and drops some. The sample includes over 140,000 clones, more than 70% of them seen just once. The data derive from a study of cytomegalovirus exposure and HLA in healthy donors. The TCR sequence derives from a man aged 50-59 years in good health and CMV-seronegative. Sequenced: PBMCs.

The CDR3 spells CASSTRQRANYGYTF. As DNA, the CDR3 is TGTGCCAGCAGTACCCGACAGCGAGCTAACTATGGTTACACCTTC. The rearrangement joins TRBV2 to TRBJ1-2; possible D gene TRBD1, 5 bases. Germline lookup yields CDR1 SNHLY and CDR2 FYNNEI. The CDR3 contains 15 residues.